A single sample gave rise to the 23 T cell receptor beta chains below, sequenced in a study of cytomegalovirus exposure and HLA in healthy donors. The method was immunoSEQ multiplex PCR; TCRdb's version includes in-frame clones alone and lacks a portion of them. The sample records 100,000 to 150,000 clones, roughly 86% being singletons. Sequences were obtained from PBMCs. These receptors were obtained from a young man in good health and CMV-seronegative.

The V and J genes are TRBV6-1 and TRBJ1-1, with D perhaps matching TRBD1 (6 bases). Germline-derived CDR1 and CDR2 are MNHNS and SASEGT. The CDR3 contains 15 residues. With 1 base removed from V and 4 bases from J, the gap between germline ends came to 13 bases. CDR3 coding DNA: TGTGCCAGCAGTGAAGGTAAGAGAGGGGGCACTGAAGCTTTCTTT. Its protein is CASSEGKRGGTEAFF.

This clone was counted a few times. The chain carries TRBV4-1 and TRBJ2-2, with TRBD2 matching 7 bases. Per the germline V gene, CDR1 is MGHRA and CDR2 is YSYEKL. The CDR3 has 15 amino acids. Germline trimming cut 4 bases from V and 3 bases from J; bases unmatched to any gene: 5. The CDR3 DNA reads as TGCGCCAGCAGCCCCGCTAGCGGTCACACCGGGGAGCTGTTTTTT. It specifies CASSPASGHTGELFF.

The chain recombines TRBV9 with TRBJ2-3; TRBD2 aligns across 7 bases. The CDR3 has 15 residues. The germline gives CDR1 SGDLS, CDR2 YYNGEE. J lost 4 bases, V lost 2 bases, and 7 bases had no gene match. This CDR3 is CASSVPSGMADTQYF. The CDR3 region has the DNA TGTGCCAGCAGCGTCCCCAGCGGGATGGCAGATACGCAGTATTTT.

The chain uses TRBV7-6 and TRBJ2-7; D possibly corresponds to TRBD1 (6 bases). This CDR3 contains 14 residues. Germline V gives CDR1 SGHVS, CDR2 FNYEAQ. Trimming pared 3 bases from V and 0 bases from J, leaving 9 bases between. The CDR3, as DNA: TGTGCCAGCAGCTTCACGACAGGCTCCTACGAGCAGTACTTC. This sequence encodes CASSFTTGSYEQYF.

V and J are TRBV19 and TRBJ1-4, with no clear D. This CDR3 spans 12 amino acids. CDR1 is LNHDA, CDR2 SQIVND, per germline (reference sequence). Trimming stripped 6 bases from V and 4 bases from J, with 6 bases between. CDR3 in amino acids: CASSRFNEKLFF. The CDR3 bases are TGTGCCAGTAGCCGGTTTAATGAAAAACTGTTTTTT.

The chain carries TRBV30 and TRBJ2-7; D perhaps matches TRBD2 (5 bases). There are 13 residues in the CDR3. Per germline, CDR1 GTSNPN and CDR2 SVGIG (reference sequence). V was pared by 3 bases and J by 7 bases, with 16 bases between. The CDR3 protein is CAWRIQPGNEQYF. CDR3 nucleotides: TGTGCCTGGAGAATCCAGCCCGGGAATGAGCAGTACTTC. The variable domain in full, with the rest retrieved from reference TRBV30 and TRBJ2-7, is SQTIHQWPATLVQPVGSPLSLECTVEGTSNPNLYWYRQAAGRGLQLLFYSVGIGQISSEVPQNLSASRPQDRQFILSSKKLLLSDSGFYLCAWRIQPGNEQYFGPGTRLTVT.

V and J are TRBV6-1 and TRBJ1-4; 8 bases line up with TRBD1. Germline lookup yields CDR1 MNHNS and CDR2 SASEGT. The CDR3 spans 14 residues. Unmatched junction bases numbered 9, after V lost 8 bases and J lost 7 bases. CDR3 sequence reads: CASFRTGKAEKLFF. The CDR3 nucleotides are TGTGCCAGCTTTAGGACAGGGAAGGCTGAAAAACTGTTTTTT.

The V and J genes are TRBV5-1 and TRBJ2-3; TRBD2 might be the D (6 bases). Germline CDR1 SGHRS, CDR2 YFSETQ. The ends were cut back, 0 bases at V and 0 bases at J, with 11 bases in the middle. CDR3 length: 16 amino acids. The CDR3 DNA sequence: TGCGCCAGCAGCTTGGCCCGCGGGACTAGCACAGATACGCAGTATTTT. It encodes CASSLARGTSTDTQYF.

The rearrangement links TRBV27 to TRBJ2-7, with 10 nucleotides matching TRBD1. The J segment lost 2 bases and the V segment lost 7 bases, leaving 5 bases of the junction unmatched. Germline V gene sequence: CDR1 MNHEY, CDR2 SMNVEV (reference sequence). CDR3 length: 14 residues. Written as DNA, the CDR3 is TGTGCCAGCACCTCCGGGACAGGGGCCTACGAGCAGTACTTC. This encodes CASTSGTGAYEQYF.

This clone was seen only once. This chain links TRBV13 with TRBJ1-2; 8 bases align to TRBD1. The V segment lost 5 bases and the J segment 7 bases; nucleotides outside the gene matches: 9. Germline values: CDR1 PRHDT, CDR2 FYEKMQ (reference sequence). This CDR3 has 14 amino acids. The CDR3 reads CASSPQGAYGGYTF. CDR3 bases: TGTGCCAGCAGCCCTCAGGGGGCGTACGGTGGCTACACCTTC.

The V gene is TRBV9, the J gene TRBJ1-4; possible D gene TRBD1, 6 bases. The V end lost 2 bases, the J end lost 4 bases, and 12 bases lay between the germline ends. Germline V lookup: CDR1 SGDLS, CDR2 YYNGEE. The CDR3 covers 15 residues. The CDR3 DNA reads TGTGCCAGCAGCGTGTTTGGACAGATTAATGAAAAACTGTTTTTT. The encoded protein is CASSVFGQINEKLFF.

The chain uses TRBV7-6 and TRBJ2-5; possible D gene TRBD1, 6 bases. This CDR3 comprises 16 residues. Trimming removed 2 bases from V and 4 bases from J, with 17 bases in between. Germline V gene sequence: CDR1 SGHVS, CDR2 FNYEAQ. CDR3 protein: CASSLSTGSIGETQYF. The CDR3 DNA is TGTGCCAGCAGCTTATCGACAGGATCCATTGGAGAGACCCAGTACTTC.

The V call is TRBV5-4, the J call TRBJ1-1; D might be TRBD1 (5 bases). This CDR3 region has 14 residues. V was trimmed by 5 bases and J by 1 base, leaving 12 bases between them. Germline V CDR1 and CDR2: SGHNT, YYREEE (reference sequence). CDR3 DNA sequence: TGTGCCAGCAGTCCCATGACAGAGAACACTGAAGCTTTCTTT. Residues: CASSPMTENTEAFF.

The gene calls are TRBV2 and TRBJ2-7; D is ambiguous. Trimming took 4 bases from V and 0 from J, leaving 13 bases between them. Germline-derived CDR1 and CDR2 are SNHLY and FYNNEI. This CDR3 has 15 amino acids. The DNA for the CDR3 is TGTGCCAGCAGTGTGACTTCTCCAAGCTCCTACGAGCAGTACTTC. Its translation is CASSVTSPSSYEQYF.

The V and J genes are TRBV10-2 and TRBJ1-2; a possible D gene is TRBD1 (6 bases). Germline lookup yields CDR1 WSHSY and CDR2 SAAADI. The V end lost 4 bases, the J end lost 7 bases, and 13 bases lay between the germline ends. The CDR3 has 13 amino acids. The CDR3 protein is CASSASRGGGYTF. The CDR3 bases are TGCGCCAGCAGTGCTAGCAGGGGTGGTGGCTACACCTTC.

J is TRBJ2-1 and V is TRBV7-3; D perhaps matches TRBD2 (6 bases). This CDR3 region has 14 residues. Germline V CDR1 and CDR2: SGHTA, FQGTGA. Trimming stripped 2 bases from V and 10 bases from J, with 15 bases between. This CDR3 is CASSLAGPGREQFF. CDR3 nucleotide sequence: TGTGCCAGCAGCTTAGCGGGGCCGGGCCGGGAGCAGTTCTTC.

This clone was counted only a few times. The chain recombines TRBV7-9 with TRBJ1-1, with 7 bases fitting TRBD1. Germline lookup yields CDR1 SEHNR and CDR2 FQNEAQ (reference sequence). The CDR3 totals 14 residues. Trimming took 2 bases from V and 5 from J; bases not matched to a gene: 5. The CDR3 DNA sequence: TGTGCCAGCAGCTTAACAGGGGCGGAGACTGAAGCTTTCTTT. Translating gives CASSLTGAETEAFF. The whole variable domain, remainder taken from reference TRBV7-9 and TRBJ1-1, is DTGVSQNPRHKITKRGQNVTFRCDPISEHNRLYWYRQTLGQGPEFLTYFQNEAQLEKSRLLSDRFSAERPKGSFSTLEIQRTEQGDSAMYLCASSLTGAETEAFFGQGTRLTVV.

The CDR3 DNA sequence: TGTGCCTGGAGTGTACTAGCGGGAGGGTCCTACAATGAGCAGTTCTTC. Translated: CAWSVLAGGSYNEQFF. The chain is built from TRBV30 and TRBJ2-1, with TRBD2 matching over 13 bases. Trimming took 0 bases from V and 1 from J; bases not matched to a gene: 0. The CDR3 consists of 16 residues. Germline lookup yields CDR1 GTSNPN and CDR2 SVGIG (reference sequence).

The CDR3 sequence is CASSLYVWAGENTGELFF. The CDR3 nucleotides are TGTGCCAGCAGCTTGTATGTCTGGGCGGGAGAAAACACCGGGGAGCTGTTTTTT. The V gene is TRBV5-6, the J gene TRBJ2-2; the match to TRBD2 covers 7 bases. The CDR3 runs to 18 residues. V shed 1 base and J 2 bases; nucleotides not matched to a gene: 11. Germline V CDR1 and CDR2: SGHDT, YYEEEE.

The chain is built from TRBV14 and TRBJ2-7; 11 positions agree with TRBD2. This CDR3 region has 16 residues. In germline, CDR1 is SGHDN, CDR2 FVKESK. The ends lost 0 bases at V and 2 bases at J; junction bases unmatched: 3. The CDR3 reads CASSQDRLAGTYEQYF. The CDR3 DNA follows: TGTGCCAGCAGCCAAGACCGACTAGCGGGGACCTACGAGCAGTACTTC.

The V call is TRBV5-1, the J call TRBJ1-2, with D possibly TRBD1 on 6 matching bases. Trimming cost V 0 bases and J 6 bases, with 12 bases left between them. Germline lookup yields CDR1 SGHRS and CDR2 YFSETQ. The CDR3 totals 14 residues. CDR3: CASSLEQGFDGYTF. In DNA form, the CDR3 reads TGCGCCAGCAGCTTGGAACAGGGTTTTGATGGCTACACCTTC.

This chain joins TRBV19 and TRBJ1-2; D call uncertain. Germline lookup yields CDR1 LNHDA and CDR2 SQIVND (reference sequence). The V gene lost 9 bases and the J gene lost 9 bases, with 11 bases spanning the gap. CDR3 length: 10 amino acids. CDR3 sequence: CARRSMSYTF. The DNA for the CDR3 is TGTGCCAGAAGATCTATGAGCTACACCTTC.

The genes are TRBV7-2 and TRBJ2-3, with D possibly matching TRBD2 (6 bases). Germline-derived CDR1 and CDR2 are SGHTA and FQGNSA. The CDR3 covers 14 residues. V was cut by 6 bases and J by 5 bases, with 15 bases left in between. The CDR3 DNA sequence: TGTGCCAGCAGTCAGCGGAGGGCGGAAGATACGCAGTATTTT. Translated, it gives CASSQRRAEDTQYF.